The rows below give T cell receptor beta chains drawn from one sample of a study of CD8 T cells in Susac syndrome. One entry per CDR3 protein, called by TCRdb with MiXCR from the immunoSEQ multiplex PCR reads. The table shows about 53,000 distinct CDR3 sequences, with approximately 95% occurring only once. Source material: CD8+ T cells from PBMCs. All receptors come from a human donor with Susac syndrome. CDR3s include the opening cysteine and the closing phenylalanine or tryptophan. D genes are given only for firm matches. Where a row states a size, it is once, few, many or the class of an expanded clone; other rows omit it.

V gene	clone size	D gene	J gene	CDR3 protein	CDR3 DNA
TRBV6-2/TRBV6-3	-	TRBD1	TRBJ1-1	CASSKPPGQSNTEAFF	TGTGCCAGCAGTAAACCACCGGGACAGTCGAACACTGAAGCTTTCTTT
TRBV10-3	-	-	TRBJ2-7	CAISESGQNYEQYF	TGTGCCATCAGTGAGTCAGGGCAGAACTACGAGCAGTACTTC
TRBV30	-	-	TRBJ2-3	CAWGTQPRNTQYF	TGTGCCTGGGGGACCCAACCGAGAAATACGCAGTATTTT
TRBV19	-	TRBD2	TRBJ2-1	CASSIQGLVLFF	TGTGCCAGTAGTATTCAGGGACTAGTCCTGTTCTTC
TRBV20-1	-	-	TRBJ2-7	CSARTRSYSYEQYF	TGCAGTGCACGAACAAGATCATACTCCTACGAGCAGTACTTC
TRBV12-3/TRBV12-4	-	-	TRBJ2-5	CASSFMGGGPRAQYF	TGTGCCAGCAGTTTCATGGGCGGGGGCCCTCGGGCCCAGTACTTC
TRBV12-3/TRBV12-4	-	-	TRBJ1-5	CASSWAGDNQPQHF	TGTGCCAGCAGTTGGGCAGGGGACAATCAGCCCCAGCATTTT
TRBV6-1	-	-	TRBJ2-5	CASSGVTEETQYF	TGTGCCAGCAGTGGAGTGACTGAAGAGACCCAGTACTTC
TRBV12-3/TRBV12-4	-	-	TRBJ2-2	CASTAGTGELFF	TGTGCCAGCACCGCGGGGACCGGGGAGCTGTTTTTT
TRBV25-1	-	TRBD2	TRBJ2-7	CASSGLAGDNEQYF	TGTGCCAGCAGTGGACTAGCGGGGGACAACGAGCAGTACTTC
TRBV5-6	-	TRBD1	TRBJ1-2	CASSHGTGLHGYTF	TGTGCCAGCAGCCACGGGACAGGGCTGCACGGCTACACCTTC
TRBV5-4	-	-	TRBJ2-7	CASSPGRSYEQYF	TGTGCCAGCAGCCCAGGTAGATCCTACGAGCAGTACTTC
TRBV12-3/TRBV12-4	-	-	TRBJ2-7	CASSLDGTSYEQYF	TGTGCCAGCAGTTTGGACGGAACCTCCTACGAGCAGTACTTC
TRBV28	-	-	TRBJ1-5	CASRGGGVSNQPQHF	TGTGCCAGCAGGGGAGGAGGAGTTAGCAATCAGCCCCAGCATTTT
TRBV12-3/TRBV12-4	-	TRBD1	TRBJ2-3	CASRASWGQRTDTQYF	TGTGCCAGCAGGGCCAGTTGGGGACAGCGCACAGATACGCAGTATTTT
TRBV9	-	-	TRBJ2-1	CASSPSGGDEQFF	TGTGCCAGCAGCCCCTCGGGGGGCGATGAGCAGTTCTTC
TRBV27	once	TRBD2	TRBJ2-3	CASSLTAGTSGADTQYF	TGTGCCAGCAGTTTAACCGCCGGGACTAGCGGGGCAGATACGCAGTATTTT
TRBV19	-	-	TRBJ1-2	CASRDRIGGYTF	TGTGCCAGTAGGGACCGGATTGGCGGCTACACCTTC
TRBV28	-	-	TRBJ1-5	CASSFVPPINQPQHF	TGTGCCAGCAGTTTTGTGCCTCCCATTAATCAGCCCCAGCATTTT
TRBV9	-	TRBD2	TRBJ2-3	CASSVSMSGATDTQYF	TGTGCCAGCAGCGTATCCATGAGCGGGGCCACAGATACGCAGTATTTT
TRBV9	-	-	TRBJ2-2	CASSRGGGQISSGELFF	TGTGCCAGCAGCCGTGGGGGGGGACAGATAAGCAGCGGGGAGCTGTTTTTT
TRBV2	-	TRBD2	TRBJ2-1	CASRRTSGVNEQFF	TGTGCCAGCAGAAGGACTAGCGGGGTCAATGAGCAGTTCTTC
TRBV15	-	-	TRBJ2-4	CATSRLPGVRGDIQYF	TGTGCCACCAGCAGACTCCCGGGGGTTCGGGGAGACATTCAGTACTTC
TRBV5-1	-	-	TRBJ1-6	CASSLSPGANNSPLHF	TGCGCCAGCAGCTTGTCACCAGGGGCGAATAATTCACCCCTCCACTTT
TRBV13	-	TRBD1	TRBJ2-1	CASSYGQGLHEQFF	TGTGCCAGCAGCTACGGACAGGGGTTGCATGAGCAGTTCTTC
TRBV23-1	-	TRBD1	TRBJ1-1	CASRYRGACTEVFF	TGCGCCAGCAGATACAGGGGCGCATGCACTGAAGTTTTCTTT
TRBV9	-	-	TRBJ2-1	CASSYRVNEQFF	TGTGCCAGCAGTTACAGGGTTAATGAGCAGTTCTTC